This T cell receptor beta chain was captured by sequencing in a study of T cells in Graves' hyperthyroidism and ophthalmopathy. Study-wide results and caveats: Ophthalmopathy was separated from stable hyperthyroidism by a 13 V-J model. Blood also carried most thyroid clonotypes expanded above 0.001.

Uncontrolled infection, other autoimmune disease, pregnancy or lactation barred patients from enrollment. For the diagnoses, clinical symptoms, serum thyroxine and TRAb, thyroid ultrasound and orbital computed tomography were used. As regards this clonotype: No antigen is known for it.

The TCR beta CDR3 regions underwent amplification using RNA transcripts as the source. HTBI primers were the set used in a first-round RT-PCR of the TCR CDR3. Via MiXCR, TCRdb re-called the multiplex PCR reads, giving one row per CDR3 protein. The sample has about 570,000 distinct CDR3 sequences; around 46% are singletons. J lost 6 bases, V lost 7 bases, and 14 bases had no gene match. CDR1 and CDR2 from the germline V gene are ENHRY and SYGVKD. The CDR3 is made up of 15 amino acids. The V and J genes are TRBV10-3 and TRBJ1-2; 7 bases agree with TRBD1. This TCR came from an adult woman with Graves' disease, either hyperthyroidism or ophthalmopathy (not recorded which). Sequencing was done on a sample of peripheral blood or thyroid tissue (not recorded which). The CDR3, as DNA: TGTGCCATCACCGACAGGGTAGGATGGGTCGATGGCTACACCTTC. Translation gives CAITDRVGWVDGYTF.